Presented here are 12 T cell receptor beta chains from one specimen sequenced in a study of ipilimumab plus nivolumab after autologous stem cell transplantation. Clones were read by immunoSEQ multiplex PCR, and TCRdb kept only the in-frame ones, dropping some. This sample has fewer than 30,000 clones, with around 83% found just once. Source: PBMCs, taken in a trial of ipilimumab plus nivolumab as post-transplant consolidation. Receptors originate from a male donor with diffuse large B-cell lymphoma.

This chain joins TRBV14 and TRBJ2-3, with D possibly being TRBD1 (5 bases). There are 13 residues in the CDR3. Per the germline V gene, CDR1 is SGHDN and CDR2 is FVKESK. The V gene lost 6 bases and the J gene lost 4 bases, with 11 bases spanning the gap. The CDR3 DNA reads TGTGCCAGCAGGCAGGGAAAGGCAGATACGCAGTATTTT. Residues: CASRQGKADTQYF.

The chain combines TRBV6-4 with TRBJ2-1, with D uncertain. The germline V gene has CDR1 MRHNA and CDR2 SNTAGT. Trimming shortened V by 4 bases and J by 0 bases, and 10 bases separated the two germline ends. The CDR3 contains 15 residues. The CDR3, as DNA: TGTGCCAGCAGTGCCCTTCCCAGCTCCTACAATGAGCAGTTCTTC. Translating gives CASSALPSSYNEQFF.

The V gene is TRBV2, the J gene TRBJ2-1, with D possibly called TRBD1 or TRBD2 (5 bases each). Per the germline V gene, CDR1 is SNHLY and CDR2 is FYNNEI. V lost 5 bases and J 3 bases, leaving 11 bases between the germline ends. The CDR3 totals 14 residues. CDR3 coding DNA: TGTGCCAGCAGTTGGGACCCTCGCTACAATGAGCAGTTCTTC. This gives the protein CASSWDPRYNEQFF. Full variable domain (outside the CDR3, taken from reference TRBV2 and TRBJ2-1): EPEVTQTPSHQVTQMGQEVILRCVPISNHLYFYWYRQILGQKVEFLVSFYNNEISEKSEIFDDQFSVERPDGSNFTLKIRSTKLEDSAMYFCASSWDPRYNEQFFGPGTRLTVL.

V usage is TRBV5-1 and J usage is TRBJ1-6; TRBD1 aligns across 8 bases. The CDR3 is 14 residues long. Germline lookup yields CDR1 SGHRS and CDR2 YFSETQ. The V gene end was trimmed by 0 bases and the J gene end by 10 bases; junction bases not matched to a gene: 3. The CDR3 reads CASSLGNRGSPLHF. In nucleotides, the CDR3 is TGCGCCAGCAGCTTGGGTAACAGGGGGTCACCCCTCCACTTT. Complete variable domain (other parts from reference TRBV5-1 and TRBJ1-6): KAGVTQTPRYLIKTRGQQVTLSCSPISGHRSVSWYQQTPGQGLQFLFEYFSETQRNKGNFPGRFSGRQFSNSRSEMNVSTLELGDSALYLCASSLGNRGSPLHFGNGTRLTVT.

The rearrangement links TRBV7-9 to TRBJ2-2, with 8 positions matching TRBD2. V lost 5 bases to trimming and J lost 2 bases; unmatched junction nucleotides: 10. CDR1 and CDR2 (germline): SEHNR, FQNEAQ (reference sequence). The CDR3 runs 17 residues. The DNA for the CDR3 is TGTGCCAGCAGCCCCGTCGGACTAGCTGGAAACACCGGGGAGCTGTTTTTT. This encodes CASSPVGLAGNTGELFF.

This clone has only a few counts. The chain couples TRBV2 to TRBJ2-5; 7 bases are a match to TRBD2. Germline values: CDR1 SNHLY, CDR2 FYNNEI. The junction had 10 bases not matched to a gene; V was cut back by 11 bases and J by 4 bases. CDR3 length: 13 amino acids. Written as DNA, the CDR3 is TGTGCCGGACTAGGTGGGGGAGGAGAGACCCAGTACTTC. It encodes CAGLGGGGETQYF. The entire variable domain, with the rest obtained from reference TRBV2 and TRBJ2-5, is as follows: EPEVTQTPSHQVTQMGQEVILRCVPISNHLYFYWYRQILGQKVEFLVSFYNNEISEKSEIFDDQFSVERPDGSNFTLKIRSTKLEDSAMYFCAGLGGGGETQYFGPGTRLLVL.

The chain joins TRBV2 to TRBJ1-2; no clear D. Germline V lookup: CDR1 SNHLY, CDR2 FYNNEI. V was trimmed by 7 bases and J by 7 bases, leaving 16 bases between them. This CDR3 is 13 amino acids long. The CDR3 spells CASTIGMAGGYTF. The CDR3 DNA reads as TGTGCCAGCACGATTGGAATGGCGGGTGGCTACACCTTC. Using reference TRBV2 and TRBJ1-2 for the parts outside the CDR3, the full variable domain is EPEVTQTPSHQVTQMGQEVILRCVPISNHLYFYWYRQILGQKVEFLVSFYNNEISEKSEIFDDQFSVERPDGSNFTLKIRSTKLEDSAMYFCASTIGMAGGYTFGSGTRLTVV.

By sample fraction, this clone is medium-sized. Other nucleotide sequences from this sample produce the same CDR3. The chain is built from TRBV7-9 and TRBJ2-2, with D possibly matching TRBD2 (6 bases). This CDR3 spans 13 amino acids. CDR1 and CDR2 from the germline V gene are SEHNR and FQNEAQ (reference sequence). Trimming pared 8 bases from V and 3 bases from J, leaving 10 bases between. In DNA form, the CDR3 reads TGTGCCAGCCGGTCGGGGGACACCGGGGAGCTGTTTTTT. Its protein is CASRSGDTGELFF.

The chain uses TRBV6-1 and TRBJ1-2; D is undetermined. This CDR3 is 13 amino acids long. V lost 0 bases and J lost 6, with 8 bases in between. The germline gives CDR1 MNHNS, CDR2 SASEGT. The DNA of the CDR3 is TGTGCCAGCAGTGAAGCCTGGCGGGATGGCTACACCTTC. Translation: CASSEAWRDGYTF.

DNA of the CDR3: TGTGCCAGCAGCTTAGTCCAGGGGATGAACACTGAAGCTTTCTTT. As protein: CASSLVQGMNTEAFF. V is TRBV11-2 and J is TRBJ1-1; a possible D gene is TRBD1 (6 bases). The germline V gene has CDR1 SGHAT and CDR2 FQNNGV. The CDR3 length is 15 residues. V was shortened by 1 base and J by 0 bases, with 9 bases between the two germline ends.

This chain's CDR3 is CSAGSRTLHEQYF. CDR3 in DNA: TGCAGCGCTGGGTCGCGGACTCTGCACGAGCAGTACTTC. V gene TRBV29-1 combines with J gene TRBJ2-7; weak D call: TRBD2 (5 bases). Germline-derived CDR1 and CDR2 are SQVTM and ANQGSEA. There are 13 residues in the CDR3. Trimming removed 7 bases from V and 5 bases from J, with 18 bases in between.

In this sample, this clone is medium-sized. The CDR3 sequence is CASMESPTEAFF. The CDR3 nucleotides read TGTGCCAGCATGGAATCCCCGACTGAAGCTTTCTTT. The V gene is TRBV6-5, the J gene TRBJ1-1; D call uncertain. Germline V gene lookup returns CDR1 MNHEY and CDR2 SVGAGI. V gave up 7 bases and J gave up 5 bases, with 11 bases separating them. CDR3 length: 12 amino acids.